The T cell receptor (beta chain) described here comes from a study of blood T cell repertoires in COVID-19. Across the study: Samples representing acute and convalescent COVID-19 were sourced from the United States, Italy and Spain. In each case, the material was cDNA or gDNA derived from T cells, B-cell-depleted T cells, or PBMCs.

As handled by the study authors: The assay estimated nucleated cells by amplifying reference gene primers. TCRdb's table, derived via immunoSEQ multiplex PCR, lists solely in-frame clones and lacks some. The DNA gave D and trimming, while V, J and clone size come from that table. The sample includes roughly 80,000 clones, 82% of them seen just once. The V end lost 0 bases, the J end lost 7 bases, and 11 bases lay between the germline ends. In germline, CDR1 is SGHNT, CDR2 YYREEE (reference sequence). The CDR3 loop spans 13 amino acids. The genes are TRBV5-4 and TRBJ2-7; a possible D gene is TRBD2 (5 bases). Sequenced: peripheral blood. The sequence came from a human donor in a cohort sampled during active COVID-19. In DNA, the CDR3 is TGTGCCAGCAGCTTGGCCGATAGGGAGGAGCAGTACTTC. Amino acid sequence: CASSLADREEQYF.